This entry lists 12 T cell receptor beta chains sequenced from one sample in a study of shared clonotypes between healthy human individuals. Using immunoSEQ multiplex PCR, the repertoire was profiled, and TCRdb retains in-frame clones only, with some absent. The repertoire holds 500,000 to 700,000 clones, 95% seen once, with approximately 0.11% in the top ten. Positive CCR7 selection of CD45RO-negative cells yielded the naive CD8 cells, and terminally differentiated effector memory CD45RA+ cells were excluded. Sequenced sample: naive CD8+ T cells sorted from blood. The receptors originated from a woman in her 30s in good health.

J is TRBJ1-2 and V is TRBV29-1; TRBD1 is a possible D gene (5 bases). This CDR3 contains 13 residues. V shed 2 bases and J shed 8 bases, with 15 bases lying between them. In germline, CDR1 is SQVTM, CDR2 ANQGSEA. The CDR3 bases are TGCAGCGTTGAAACGGGGGTGGCGGGCGGCTACACCTTC. It is translated as CSVETGVAGGYTF. The variable domain in full, completed from reference TRBV29-1 and TRBJ1-2, reads SAVISQKPSRDICQRGTSLTIQCQVDSQVTMMFWYRQQPGQSLTLIATANQGSEATYESGFVIDKFPISRPNLTFSTLTVSNMSPEDSSIYLCSVETGVAGGYTFGSGTRLTVV.

CDR3 in amino acids: CASNRPLTGSYEQYF. Here the CDR3 DNA reads TGTGCCAGCAACCGCCCTTTAACAGGATCCTACGAGCAGTACTTC. The chain links TRBV7-2 to TRBJ2-7; D might be TRBD1 (5 bases). CDR1 SGHTA and CDR2 FQGNSA come from the germline V gene. The CDR3 has 15 residues. V lost 7 bases, J lost 1 base, and 17 bases lay in between. Looking up the rest from reference TRBV7-2 and TRBJ2-7 gives the full variable domain: GAGVSQSPSNKVTEKGKDVELRCDPISGHTALYWYRQSLGQGLEFLIYFQGNSAPDKSGLPSDRFSAERTGGSVSTLTIQRTQQEDSAVYLCASNRPLTGSYEQYFGPGTRLTVT.

The CDR3 DNA is TGTGCCAGCAGCCCTAGCGGGAGAGACTGGGAGCAGTACTTC. As protein: CASSPSGRDWEQYF. The chain is built from TRBV5-4 and TRBJ2-7, with TRBD2 matching over 10 bases. This CDR3 spans 14 amino acids. Germline CDR1 SGHNT, CDR2 YYREEE (reference sequence). Losses at the gene ends were 4 bases for V and 7 bases for J; bases not matched to a gene: 8. The full variable domain, in which reference TRBV5-4 and TRBJ2-7 provide the parts outside the CDR3, is ETGVTQSPTHLIKTRGQQVTLRCSSQSGHNTVSWYQQALGQGPQFIFQYYREEENGRGNFPPRFSGLQFPNYSSELNVNALELDDSALYLCASSPSGRDWEQYFGPGTRLTVT.

The V and J genes are TRBV19 and TRBJ1-1, with D hard to call. Germline CDR1 and CDR2: LNHDA and SQIVND (reference sequence). The ends were cut back, 5 bases at V and 1 base at J, with 14 bases in the middle. CDR3 length: 15 amino acids. CDR3 in amino acids: CASSSPDEWNTEAFF. CDR3 DNA: TGTGCCAGTAGTTCCCCGGATGAATGGAACACTGAAGCTTTCTTT.

The rearrangement links TRBV5-1 to TRBJ1-2; the D gene is possibly TRBD1 (6 bases). Trimming took 4 bases from V and 7 from J, leaving 14 bases between them. Per the germline V gene, CDR1 is SGHRS and CDR2 is YFSETQ. This CDR3 comprises 13 residues. The CDR3, as DNA: TGCGCCAGCAGCCCGACAGGAGGAAGTGGCTACACCTTC. Amino acids: CASSPTGGSGYTF.

This clone was recorded only once. V and J are TRBV2 and TRBJ2-7; perhaps TRBD1 as D (6 bases). This CDR3 has 14 residues. CDR1 is SNHLY and CDR2 is FYNNEI in the germline V gene. Trimming shortened V by 7 bases and J by 5 bases, and 18 bases separated the two germline ends. The CDR3 region has the DNA TGTGCCAGCAAAATGCCACAGGGTCACGACGAGCAGTACTTC. Encoded protein: CASKMPQGHDEQYF. Full variable domain (rest looked up from reference TRBV2 and TRBJ2-7): EPEVTQTPSHQVTQMGQEVILRCVPISNHLYFYWYRQILGQKVEFLVSFYNNEISEKSEIFDDQFSVERPDGSNFTLKIRSTKLEDSAMYFCASKMPQGHDEQYFGPGTRLTVT.

This chain uses TRBV19 with TRBJ1-5; 7 nucleotides align to TRBD1. The CDR3 spans 14 residues. The trim removed 10 bases at V and 6 bases at J, leaving 12 bases unmatched. CDR1 LNHDA and CDR2 SQIVND come from the germline V gene (reference sequence). The CDR3 nucleotides read TGTGCCACCACACCTCGACAGGGCGCTCAGCCCCAGCATTTT. This codes for CATTPRQGAQPQHF.

The V call is TRBV28, the J call TRBJ2-3, with TRBD2 identical over 13 bases. The CDR3 runs 16 residues. Looked up from germline, CDR1 is MDHEN and CDR2 is SYDVKM. The V and J ends lost 4 bases and 3 bases, in that order; junction bases with no gene match: 4. CDR3 DNA: TGTGCCAGCAGTTGGACTAGCGGGAGTAGAACAGATACGCAGTATTTT. It codes for CASSWTSGSRTDTQYF.

There are a few counts of this clone. This CDR3 reads CASTLLAAGELFF. The CDR3 DNA reads as TGTGCCAGCACCTTATTAGCGGCCGGGGAGCTGTTTTTT. The rearrangement links TRBV28 to TRBJ2-2, with a weak D call TRBD2 (6 bases). V was pared by 7 bases and J by 6 bases, with 12 bases between. This CDR3 has 13 residues. Germline CDR1 reads MDHEN; CDR2 reads SYDVKM.

The chain recombines TRBV5-6 with TRBJ1-2; a weak D match, TRBD1 (5 bases). This CDR3 is built from 12 residues. V lost 2 bases and J 13 bases, leaving 15 bases between the germline ends. The germline V gene has CDR1 SGHDT and CDR2 YYEEEE. DNA for the CDR3: TGTGCCAGCAGCTTCGGGACGGCGAGGGTCACCTTC. Translated: CASSFGTARVTF.

The CDR3, as DNA: TGTGCCAGCAGCCAAGATAAGGGGCGAGAGACCCAGTACTTC. It yields the protein CASSQDKGRETQYF. The chain couples TRBV14 to TRBJ2-5, with a weak D call TRBD1 (5 bases). The CDR3 sequence is 14 residues long. The V end lost 0 bases, the J end lost 4 bases, and 9 bases lay between the germline ends. Germline-derived CDR1 and CDR2 are SGHDN and FVKESK.

The chain recombines TRBV6-4 with TRBJ2-3; 8 bases agree with TRBD2. CDR1 is MRHNA, CDR2 SNTAGT, per germline. V lost 8 bases, J lost 4 bases, and 8 bases stayed unmatched. This CDR3 has 14 amino acids. CDR3 DNA: TGTGCCAGCTCCCCCGGGGGGGTCGCAGATACGCAGTATTTT. This codes for CASSPGGVADTQYF.